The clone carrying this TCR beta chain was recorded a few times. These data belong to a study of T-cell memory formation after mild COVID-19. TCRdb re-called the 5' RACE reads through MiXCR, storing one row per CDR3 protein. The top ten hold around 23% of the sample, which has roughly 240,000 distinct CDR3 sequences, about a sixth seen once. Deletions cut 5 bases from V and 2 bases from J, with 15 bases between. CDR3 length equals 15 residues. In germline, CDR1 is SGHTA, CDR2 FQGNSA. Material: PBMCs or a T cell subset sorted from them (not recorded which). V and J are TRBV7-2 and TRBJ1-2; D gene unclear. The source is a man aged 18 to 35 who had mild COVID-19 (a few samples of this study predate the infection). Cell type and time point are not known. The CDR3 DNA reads TGTGCCAGCAGCAACCCCCAGGCAGGCAACTATGGCTACACCTTC. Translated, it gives CASSNPQAGNYGYTF.